These T cell receptor beta chains were read from a single sample in a study of radiotherapy plus CTLA-4 blockade in lung cancer. Produced via immunoSEQ multiplex PCR; TCRdb's table is partial and in-frame only. The table records around 71,000 clones, 70% to 80% of them present only once. The sample was peripheral blood, taken from a patient treated with radiotherapy plus ipilimumab. All receptors come from a human donor with non-small cell lung cancer whose response to radiotherapy plus ipilimumab could not be evaluated. Some clones in this sample may be carry-over from other donors' samples. Each CDR3 is given with its conserved first and last residue. D genes are given only for firm matches. Some rows mark clone size as missing; the rest say once, few, many or name a class of expanded clone.

>-|-|TRBJ1-1|TRBV27
TGTGCCAGCAGTTTGGAGCCGAACACTGAAGCTTTCTTT
CASSLEPNTEAFF
>-|-|TRBJ2-2|TRBV7-2
TGTGCCAGCAGCCGCGAGTTAGGGGAGCTGTTTTTT
CASSRELGELFF
>-|-|TRBJ1-2|TRBV7-2
TGTGCCAGCAACTCCAAGGGGGACGGAAACTATGGCTACACCTTC
CASNSKGDGNYGYTF
>once|-|TRBJ1-1|TRBV4-1
TGCGCCAGCAGCCCCCACGACATGAACACTGAAGCTTTCTTT
CASSPHDMNTEAFF
>-|TRBD1|TRBJ1-1|TRBV6-1
TGTGCCAGCAGTGAAACGGGGACAGGGGGGGCTTTCTTT
CASSETGTGGAFF
>-|-|TRBJ1-1|TRBV25-1
TGTGCCAGCAGTGAATACGGGGACATAAGAGCTTTCTTT
CASSEYGDIRAFF
>-|-|TRBJ1-1|TRBV6-1
TGTGCCAGCCGTGCGATGGGGGGAACGAACACTGAAGCTTTCTTT
CASRAMGGTNTEAFF
>few|-|TRBJ2-5|TRBV6-6
TGTGCCAGCAGTTACTCAACGACGGGTACAGAGACCCAGTACTTC
CASSYSTTGTETQYF
>-|-|TRBJ2-2|TRBV5-1
TGCGCCAGCAGCTTGGGCAGGGCTGACACCGGGGAGCTGTTTTTT
CASSLGRADTGELFF
>-|TRBD1|TRBJ2-7|TRBV2
TGTGCCAGCAGTGGCCCCCTGGGGCAGGGGGCCTCCGAGCAGTACTTC
CASSGPLGQGASEQYF
>-|TRBD1|TRBJ1-5|TRBV18
TGTGCCAGCTCACCCAGGGCGGGCAGGGGGCCTAATACCCATCAGCCCCAGCATTTT
CASSPRAGRGPNTHQPQHF
>-|TRBD2|TRBJ2-7|TRBV4-2
TGTGCCAGCAGCCAAGAATTGGGGACTACCGTCTCCTACGAGCAGTACTTC
CASSQELGTTVSYEQYF
>-|-|TRBJ2-7|TRBV11-2
TGCGCCAGCAGCTTAGCGGAAACTAGGTCGAACGAGCAGTACTTC
CASSLAETRSNEQYF
>-|-|TRBJ2-2|TRBV7-2
TGTGCCAGCAGCCCCTGGACAGTTGTCGGGGAGCTGTTTTTT
CASSPWTVVGELFF
>-|TRBD1|TRBJ2-1|TRBV13
TGTGCCAGCAGCCCGGACAGGGGAGATGAGCAGTTCTTC
CASSPDRGDEQFF
>-|-|TRBJ1-2|TRBV29-1
TGCAGCGTGGGCCCAAACGATATTAACTATGGCTACACCTTC
CSVGPNDINYGYTF
>-|-|TRBJ2-7|TRBV4-3
TGCGCCAGCAGCCAGACTACCTCCTACGAGCAGTACTTC
CASSQTTSYEQYF
>few|TRBD2|TRBJ2-1|TRBV7-6
TGTGCCAGCAGTTATCCCCAAGGGACTAGCGGCGCCATCGGGTCTTACAATGAGCAGTTCTTC
CASSYPQGTSGAIGSYNEQFF